Each of the 17 T cell receptor beta chains below was sequenced from the same sample in a study of control samples from healthy donors and cancer patients. Assay: immunoSEQ multiplex PCR; the TCRdb copy retains only in-frame clones and omits some. Seen here are around 75,000 clones, 85% to 95% observed once, and the top ten hold 5.8%. The sequencing sample was made of blood. These receptors originate from a woman aged 55-69 years in good health.

V usage is TRBV5-6 and J usage is TRBJ1-2; a weak D match, TRBD1 (5 bases). CDR3 size: 16 residues. V lost 2 bases and J lost 3, with 17 bases in between. CDR1 is SGHDT, CDR2 YYEEEE, per germline. CDR3 sequence (DNA): TGTGCCAGCAGCTTACTGGCCATCGGGACCTACTATGGCTACACCTTC. Protein sequence: CASSLLAIGTYYGYTF.

The chain links TRBV4-1 to TRBJ2-5; 12 positions match TRBD1. CDR3 size: 15 residues. Trimming cost V 3 bases and J 6 bases; bases outside gene matches: 5. Germline-derived CDR1 and CDR2 are MGHRA and YSYEKL. CDR3 sequence: CASSQGQGATKTQYF. DNA of the CDR3: TGCGCCAGCAGCCAGGGACAGGGGGCTACGAAGACCCAGTACTTC.

The gene calls are TRBV19 and TRBJ2-1; the D gene is possibly TRBD2 (5 bases). CDR1 LNHDA and CDR2 SQIVND come from the germline V gene (reference sequence). V gave up 1 base and J gave up 4 bases, with 20 bases separating them. The CDR3 totals 18 residues. The CDR3 here is CASSIGFSGFKKYNEQFF. The CDR3 DNA reads TGTGCCAGTAGTATAGGGTTTTCGGGGTTTAAGAAATACAATGAGCAGTTCTTC.

The rearrangement uses TRBV7-2 and TRBJ1-2, with D hard to call. The CDR3 has 14 amino acids. V was clipped by 1 base and J by 4 bases, with 10 bases between them. From germline, CDR1 is SGHTA and CDR2 FQGNSA. CDR3 nucleotides: TGTGCCAGCAGCTTAGAGGTCTCAACCTATGGCTACACCTTC. This encodes CASSLEVSTYGYTF.

The gene calls are TRBV6-6 and TRBJ2-6, with a weak D call TRBD1 (5 bases). This CDR3 has 13 amino acids. With 10 bases removed from V and 2 bases from J, the gap between germline ends came to 9 bases. Germline assignment: CDR1 MNHNY and CDR2 SVGAGI (reference sequence). In DNA form, the CDR3 reads TGTGCCACTATGACAGCTGGGGCCAACGTCCTGACTTTC. It codes for CATMTAGANVLTF.

The chain is built from TRBV28 and TRBJ1-2; 9 bases line up with TRBD1. Germline V CDR1 and CDR2: MDHEN, SYDVKM. The CDR3 has 14 residues. With 10 bases clipped from V and 8 bases from J, the junction kept 14 bases outside the gene matches. Here the CDR3 reads CATPGSGQGGGYTF. DNA of the CDR3: TGTGCCACCCCTGGTTCGGGACAGGGCGGCGGCTACACCTTC.

V is TRBV19 and J is TRBJ1-1; no firm D call. V shed 7 bases and J shed 0 bases, with 18 bases lying between them. Germline loops: CDR1 LNHDA, CDR2 SQIVND (reference sequence). CDR3 size: 16 residues. The DNA of the CDR3 is TGTGCCAGTACGGATGCAGGCTATGGCTTGAACACTGAAGCTTTCTTT. Protein: CASTDAGYGLNTEAFF.

This chain connects TRBV7-2 to TRBJ1-3; D remains ambiguous. The germline CDR1 and CDR2 sequences are SGHTA and FQGNSA. V was clipped by 1 base and J by 2 bases, with 15 bases between them. There are 17 residues in the CDR3. CDR3 bases: TGTGCCAGCAGCTTAGTGGCGGATGCGGTTACTGGAAACACCATATATTTT. Its translation is CASSLVADAVTGNTIYF. Complete variable domain (other parts from reference TRBV7-2 and TRBJ1-3): GAGVSQSPSNKVTEKGKDVELRCDPISGHTALYWYRQSLGQGLEFLIYFQGNSAPDKSGLPSDRFSAERTGGSVSTLTIQRTQQEDSAVYLCASSLVADAVTGNTIYFGEGSWLTVV.

This chain links TRBV15 with TRBJ1-1; TRBD1 matches 7 bases. The length of the CDR3 is 15 residues. Germline CDR1 and CDR2: LNHNV and YYDKDF (reference sequence). With V trimmed by 0 bases and J by 1 base, 2 bases remained unmatched. The DNA for the CDR3 is TGTGCCACCAGCAGAGAGGGACAGAGGAACACTGAAGCTTTCTTT. Amino acid sequence: CATSREGQRNTEAFF.

The chain joins TRBV6-6 to TRBJ2-1; no clear D gene. Germline-derived CDR1 and CDR2 are MNHNY and SVGAGI (reference sequence). The CDR3 is made up of 14 amino acids. V lost 4 bases, J lost 6 bases, and 13 bases lay in between. The DNA for the CDR3 is TGTGCCAGCAGTTCTCCCAACCTAAGCAATGAGCAGTTCTTC. This encodes CASSSPNLSNEQFF.

The gene calls are TRBV7-6 and TRBJ1-1; TRBD1 might be the D (5 bases). Per germline, CDR1 SGHVS and CDR2 FNYEAQ. The germline V and J ends were trimmed by 3 bases and 1 base, with 6 bases remaining between them. This CDR3 is built from 13 residues. CDR3 protein: CASSLGENTEAFF. The CDR3 DNA sequence: TGTGCCAGCAGCTTGGGGGAGAACACTGAAGCTTTCTTT.

This sequence joins TRBV3-1 (or the pseudogene TRBV3-2) and TRBJ2-2, with 16 bases fitting TRBD2. J was trimmed by 5 bases and V by 3 bases; bases with no gene match: 15. Germline lookup yields CDR1 LGHDT and CDR2 YNNKEL (reference sequence). The CDR3 spans 21 residues. The CDR3 region has the DNA TGTGCCAGCAGCCACGATCCCAGGGGGACTAGCGGGAGGGCGGGTACCGGGGAGCTGTTTTTT. It is translated as CASSHDPRGTSGRAGTGELFF.

On this clone: Germline and junction disagree at one end, which may indicate a read error. The chain uses TRBV7-7 and TRBJ2-2, with TRBD2 as a possible D gene (5 bases). CDR3 length equals 15 residues. Germline-derived CDR1 and CDR2 are SSHAT and FNYEAQ (reference sequence). The CDR3, as DNA: TGTGCTAGCAGCTTACGGGGTCCGGACACCGGGGAGCTGTTTTTT. Its protein product is CASSLRGPDTGELFF.

Comments on this clone: An end of the junction does not agree with germline; a read error may underlie this. The V call is TRBV7-7, the J call TRBJ2-5; possibly TRBD1 for D (6 bases). Germline V lookup: CDR1 SSHAT, CDR2 FNYEAQ (reference sequence). The CDR3 loop spans 12 amino acids. The CDR3 protein is CASSSTGETQYF. DNA for the CDR3: TGTGCTAGCAGCTCGACAGGAGAGACCCAGTACTTC.

The chain employs TRBV3-1 (or the pseudogene TRBV3-2) and TRBJ1-5; D is undetermined. CDR3 length equals 17 residues. Germline V gene sequence: CDR1 LGHDT, CDR2 YNNKEL (reference sequence). The V gene lost 1 base and the J gene lost 0 bases, with 13 bases spanning the gap. Here the CDR3 DNA reads TGTGCCAGCAGCCAAGGGAGCCGGGGAGATAGCAATCAGCCCCAGCATTTT. Translating it yields CASSQGSRGDSNQPQHF.

J is TRBJ1-1 and V is TRBV7-3; perhaps TRBD1 as D (5 bases). V dropped 4 bases and J dropped 5 bases, with 11 bases sitting between them. The CDR3 contains 13 residues. Looked up from germline, CDR1 is SGHTA and CDR2 is FQGTGA. The CDR3 bases are TGTGCCAGCAGCTCTTGGGGGGTGACTGAAGCTTTCTTT. It yields the protein CASSSWGVTEAFF.

The chain is built from TRBV3-1 (or the pseudogene TRBV3-2) and TRBJ1-2; D gene ambiguous. V lost 4 bases and J lost 4, with 10 bases in between. This CDR3 is 13 amino acids long. Germline loops: CDR1 LGHDT, CDR2 YNNKEL (reference sequence). The CDR3 here is CASSPSESYGYTF. The CDR3 DNA follows: TGTGCCAGCAGCCCCTCGGAGAGCTATGGCTACACCTTC.